These T cell receptor beta chains were read from a single sample in a study of blood T cell repertoires in COVID-19. The data were produced by immunoSEQ multiplex PCR, yet TCRdb's version contains in-frame clones alone and is incomplete. The sample carries 150,000 to 200,000 clones, roughly 85% recorded once. Sequenced: peripheral blood. Receptor source: a human donor with acute or convalescent COVID-19. The donor label of this sample is uncertain. CDR3s include the opening cysteine and the closing phenylalanine or tryptophan. A D gene is named only where the DNA matches it firmly. Clone size is not always given. Where it is, it says once, few, many or a class for expanded clones.

cdr3_aa,cdr3_nt,clone_size,d_call,j_call,v_call
CASSQELRASSPLSGETQYF,TGTGCCAGCAGCCAAGAATTAAGGGCTAGCTCTCCTTTATCAGGAGAGACCCAGTACTTC,NA,NA,TRBJ2-5,TRBV14
CATSDYPGNTGELFF,TGTGCCACCAGTGATTATCCGGGAAACACCGGGGAGCTGTTTTTT,NA,NA,TRBJ2-2,TRBV24-1
CATSRGLNYGYTF,TGTGCCACCAGTCGAGGACTTAACTATGGCTACACCTTC,NA,NA,TRBJ1-2,TRBV24-1
CASQYSTNEKLFF,TGTGCCAGCCAATACTCAACTAATGAAAAACTGTTTTTT,NA,NA,TRBJ1-4,TRBV7-9
CASSITGYNSPLHF,TGTGCCAGTAGTATCACAGGTTATAATTCACCCCTCCACTTT,NA,NA,TRBJ1-6,TRBV19
CASSPTGTGGNQPQHF,TGTGCCAGCAGTCCTACCGGGACAGGGGGGAATCAGCCCCAGCATTTT,NA,TRBD1,TRBJ1-5,TRBV5-5
CAISGTGYLDTQYF,TGTGCCATCAGCGGGACAGGGTATTTAGATACGCAGTATTTT,NA,TRBD1,TRBJ2-3,TRBV10-3
CAISPTGGGNQPQHF,TGTGCCATCAGTCCGACAGGGGGAGGCAATCAGCCCCAGCATTTT,NA,TRBD1,TRBJ1-5,TRBV10-3
CASSLQGANNQPQHF,TGTGCCAGCAGTTTACAGGGGGCCAACAATCAGCCCCAGCATTTT,NA,TRBD1,TRBJ1-5,TRBV6-5
CASSYRETYNSPLHF,TGTGCCAGCAGCTACCGGGAGACCTATAATTCACCCCTCCACTTT,NA,NA,TRBJ1-6,TRBV5-4
CASSLSDRAYSNQPQHF,TGTGCCAGCAGCCTCTCGGACAGGGCTTATAGCAATCAGCCCCAGCATTTT,once,TRBD1,TRBJ1-5,TRBV4-2
CASSSHGTSGAETQYF,TGTGCCAGCAGTTCCCACGGGACTAGTGGAGCGGAGACCCAGTACTTC,NA,TRBD2,TRBJ2-5,TRBV28
CASSPRGQDSPLHF,TGTGCCAGCTCACCAAGGGGGCAGGATTCACCCCTCCACTTT,NA,TRBD1,TRBJ1-6,TRBV18
CASSRDRPTF,TGTGCCAGTAGCCGGGACAGGCCGACCTTC,NA,TRBD1,TRBJ1-2,TRBV19
CASSLAGGGQPQHF,TGTGCCAGCAGCTTAGCAGGGGGCGGTCAGCCCCAGCATTTT,NA,TRBD1,TRBJ1-5,TRBV7-9
CASSGDRGRNYGYTF,TGTGCCAGCAGTGGGGACAGGGGGCGGAACTATGGCTACACCTTC,few,TRBD1,TRBJ1-2,TRBV27
CASSPPASGDYNEQFF,TGTGCCAGCAGCCCACCAGCTAGCGGGGATTACAATGAGCAGTTCTTC,NA,TRBD2,TRBJ2-1,TRBV7-9
CAWSGNRFNYGYTF,TGTGCCTGGAGTGGTAACAGATTTAACTATGGCTACACCTTC,NA,NA,TRBJ1-2,TRBV30
CASSALDRGRYGYTF,TGTGCCAGCAGCGCCCTTGACAGGGGACGCTATGGCTACACCTTC,NA,TRBD1,TRBJ1-2,TRBV9
CASSGQGANEQYF,TGTGCCAGCAGTGGACAGGGAGCGAACGAGCAGTACTTC,NA,TRBD1,TRBJ2-7,TRBV12-3/TRBV12-4
CASSQGLAGTGELFF,TGTGCCAGCAGCCAAGGACTAGCGGGAACCGGGGAGCTGTTTTTT,NA,TRBD2,TRBJ2-2,TRBV11-2
CASSTYRDRDSPLHF,TGTGCCAGCAGCACCTACCGGGACAGAGATTCACCCCTCCACTTT,once,TRBD1,TRBJ1-6,TRBV7-9
CASIPHRGTNSPLHF,TGTGCCAGCATCCCCCATCGCGGGACGAATTCACCCCTCCACTTT,NA,NA,TRBJ1-6,TRBV2
CASSLARTSGGTGELFF,TGTGCCAGCAGCTTAGCCCGGACCAGCGGCGGGACCGGGGAGCTGTTTTTT,NA,NA,TRBJ2-2,TRBV7-9
CASSLAPGGSYNEQFF,TGCGCCAGCAGCTTGGCCCCAGGGGGCTCCTACAATGAGCAGTTCTTC,NA,TRBD1,TRBJ2-1,TRBV5-1
CASSGPGLAGGTGELFF,TGTGCCAGCAGCGGTCCGGGACTAGCGGGGGGTACCGGGGAGCTGTTTTTT,NA,TRBD2,TRBJ2-2,TRBV2
CASSRGLRSNYNEQFF,TGTGCCAGCAGTCGAGGACTGAGAAGTAACTACAATGAGCAGTTCTTC,NA,NA,TRBJ2-1,TRBV6-6
CASSPSSGGVGEQYF,TGTGCCAGCAGCCCCTCATCCGGGGGGGTAGGCGAGCAGTACTTC,NA,TRBD2,TRBJ2-7,TRBV7-2
CATSRVGGNTGELFF,TGTGCCACCAGCAGAGTTGGCGGGAACACCGGGGAGCTGTTTTTT,once,NA,TRBJ2-2,TRBV15
CASSPGGRINQPQHF,TGTGCCAGCAGCCCCGGGGGACGGATAAATCAGCCCCAGCATTTT,NA,NA,TRBJ1-5,TRBV7-9
CASSMDRDSYEQYF,TGTGCCAGCAGCATGGACAGGGACTCCTACGAGCAGTACTTC,NA,TRBD1,TRBJ2-7,TRBV5-4
CASSPIQGEDTQYF,TGTGCCAGCTCACCTATACAGGGAGAAGATACGCAGTATTTT,NA,NA,TRBJ2-3,TRBV18
CASSPRGAFNEKLFF,TGTGCCAGCAGTCCTCGGGGGGCCTTTAATGAAAAACTGTTTTTT,NA,NA,TRBJ1-4,TRBV28
CASSLLAGKSGELFF,TGTGCCAGCAGCCTGCTCGCGGGGAAGAGCGGGGAGCTGTTTTTT,NA,NA,TRBJ2-2,TRBV7-9
CASSLGRDSGHSYEQYF,TGTGCCAGCAGCTTAGGCCGGGATTCGGGACACTCCTACGAGCAGTACTTC,once,NA,TRBJ2-7,TRBV13
CASSLVGQGGGYTF,TGTGCCAGCAGTTTGGTGGGACAGGGAGGTGGCTACACCTTC,NA,TRBD1,TRBJ1-2,TRBV28
CASSPQVRAEAFF,TGTGCCAGCAGCCCTCAGGTCAGGGCAGAAGCTTTCTTT,NA,NA,TRBJ1-1,TRBV12-3/TRBV12-4
CASSLLGGPNTEAFF,TGTGCCAGCAGTTTATTGGGGGGGCCGAACACTGAAGCTTTCTTT,few,NA,TRBJ1-1,TRBV27
CASSAEGGEETQYF,TGTGCCAGCAGCGCCGAGGGGGGGGAAGAGACCCAGTACTTC,NA,NA,TRBJ2-5,TRBV9
CASSLVVRNTIYF,TGTGCCAGCAGTTTAGTCGTCAGGAACACCATATATTTT,NA,NA,TRBJ1-3,TRBV12-3/TRBV12-4
CAISRTGEGYTF,TGTGCCATCAGTCGGACAGGGGAGGGCTACACCTTC,NA,TRBD1,TRBJ1-2,TRBV10-3
CASNTQGAETQYF,TGTGCCAGCAACACTCAGGGGGCCGAGACCCAGTACTTC,few,TRBD1,TRBJ2-5,TRBV6-5